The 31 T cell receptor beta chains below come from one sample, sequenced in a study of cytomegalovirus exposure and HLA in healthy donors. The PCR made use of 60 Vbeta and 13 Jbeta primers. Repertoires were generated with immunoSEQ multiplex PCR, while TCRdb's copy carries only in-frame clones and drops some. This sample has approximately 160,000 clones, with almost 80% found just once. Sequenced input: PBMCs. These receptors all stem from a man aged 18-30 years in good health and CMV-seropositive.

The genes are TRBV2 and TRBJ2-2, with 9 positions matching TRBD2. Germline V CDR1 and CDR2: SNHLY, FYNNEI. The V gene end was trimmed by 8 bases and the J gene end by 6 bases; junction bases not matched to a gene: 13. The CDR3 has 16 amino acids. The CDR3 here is CASDSGAGGPSGELFF. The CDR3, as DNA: TGTGCCAGCGATAGTGGCGCGGGAGGGCCCTCCGGGGAGCTGTTTTTT. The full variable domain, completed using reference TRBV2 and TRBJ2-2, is EPEVTQTPSHQVTQMGQEVILRCVPISNHLYFYWYRQILGQKVEFLVSFYNNEISEKSEIFDDQFSVERPDGSNFTLKIRSTKLEDSAMYFCASDSGAGGPSGELFFGEGSRLTVL.

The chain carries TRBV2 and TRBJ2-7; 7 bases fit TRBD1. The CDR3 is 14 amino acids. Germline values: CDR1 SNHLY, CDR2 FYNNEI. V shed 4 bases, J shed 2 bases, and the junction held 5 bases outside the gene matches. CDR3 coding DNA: TGTGCCAGCAGTGGACAGGGCCCCCCCTACGAGCAGTACTTC. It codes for CASSGQGPPYEQYF.

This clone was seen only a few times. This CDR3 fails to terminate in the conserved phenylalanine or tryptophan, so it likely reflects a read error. The CDR3 DNA reads as TGTGCCAGCAGTATCCAGGGAGGTAATTCACCCCTCCACCTT. It translates to CASSIQGGNSPLHL. The J gene is TRBJ1-6, the V gene TRBV2, with D possibly being TRBD1 (5 bases). Per germline, CDR1 SNHLY and CDR2 FYNNEI. This CDR3 has 14 residues. The V gene lost 5 bases and the J gene lost 6 bases, with 11 bases spanning the gap.

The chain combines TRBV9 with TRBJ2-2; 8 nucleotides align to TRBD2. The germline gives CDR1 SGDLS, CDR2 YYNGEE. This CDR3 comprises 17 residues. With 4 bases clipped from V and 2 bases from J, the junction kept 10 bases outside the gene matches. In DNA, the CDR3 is TGTGCCAGCAGCCGTCCCACTAGCGGAGGAAACACCGGGGAGCTGTTTTTT. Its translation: CASSRPTSGGNTGELFF.

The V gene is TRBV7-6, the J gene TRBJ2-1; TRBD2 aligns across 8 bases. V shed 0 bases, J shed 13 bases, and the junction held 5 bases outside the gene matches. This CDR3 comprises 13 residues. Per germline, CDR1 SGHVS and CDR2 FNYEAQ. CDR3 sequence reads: CASSLALAGPQFF. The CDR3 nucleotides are TGTGCCAGCAGCTTAGCGTTAGCGGGACCACAGTTCTTC.

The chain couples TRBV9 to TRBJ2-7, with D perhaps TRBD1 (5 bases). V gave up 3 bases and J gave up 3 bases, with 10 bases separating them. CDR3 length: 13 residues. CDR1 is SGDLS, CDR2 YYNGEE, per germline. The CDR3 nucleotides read TGTGCCAGCAGCGGGGGCGACAGCTACGAGCAGTACTTC. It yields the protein CASSGGDSYEQYF. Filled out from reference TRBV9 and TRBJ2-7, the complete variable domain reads DSGVTQTPKHLITATGQRVTLRCSPRSGDLSVYWYQQSLDQGLQFLIQYYNGEERAKGNILERFSAQQFPDLHSELNLSSLELGDSALYFCASSGGDSYEQYFGPGTRLTVT.

CDR3 residues: CASSEDREHYGYTF. CDR3 in DNA: TGTGCCAGCAGTGAAGACAGGGAGCACTATGGCTACACCTTC. J is TRBJ1-2 and V is TRBV6-1, with a weak D call TRBD1 (6 bases). Trimming cost V 1 base and J 3 bases, with 9 bases left between them. The CDR3 covers 14 residues. CDR1 is MNHNS and CDR2 is SASEGT in the germline V gene.

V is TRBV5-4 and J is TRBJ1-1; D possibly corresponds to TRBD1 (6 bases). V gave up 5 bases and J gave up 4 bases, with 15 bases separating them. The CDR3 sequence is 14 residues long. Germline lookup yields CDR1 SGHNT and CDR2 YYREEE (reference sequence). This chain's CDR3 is CASRDRPLGTEAFF. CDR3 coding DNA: TGTGCCAGCAGGGACAGACCTTTGGGCACTGAAGCTTTCTTT.

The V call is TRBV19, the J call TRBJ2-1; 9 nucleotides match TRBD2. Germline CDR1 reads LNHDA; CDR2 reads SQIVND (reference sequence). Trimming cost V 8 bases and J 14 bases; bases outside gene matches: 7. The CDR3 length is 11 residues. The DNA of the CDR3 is TGTGCCAGTCGGAGTAGCGGGAGAGAGTTCTTC. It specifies CASRSSGREFF.

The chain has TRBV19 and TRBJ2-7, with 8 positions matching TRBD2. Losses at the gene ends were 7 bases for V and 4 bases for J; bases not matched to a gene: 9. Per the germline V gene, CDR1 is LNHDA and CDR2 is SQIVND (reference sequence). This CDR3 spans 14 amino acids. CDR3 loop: CASTPGGDGYEQYF. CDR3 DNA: TGTGCCAGTACCCCGGGGGGGGACGGTTACGAGCAGTACTTC.

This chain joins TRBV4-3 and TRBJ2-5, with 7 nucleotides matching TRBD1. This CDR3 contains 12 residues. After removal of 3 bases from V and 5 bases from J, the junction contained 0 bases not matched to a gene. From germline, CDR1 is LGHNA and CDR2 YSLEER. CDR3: CASSQDRETQYF. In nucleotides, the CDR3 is TGCGCCAGCAGCCAGGACAGGGAGACCCAGTACTTC.

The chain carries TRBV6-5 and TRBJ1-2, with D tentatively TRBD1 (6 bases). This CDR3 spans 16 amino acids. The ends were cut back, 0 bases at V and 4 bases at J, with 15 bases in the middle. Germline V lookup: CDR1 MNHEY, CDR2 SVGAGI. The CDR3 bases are TGTGCCAGCAGTTACTCCACCACAGGGCCCCTCTATGGCTACACCTTC. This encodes CASSYSTTGPLYGYTF.

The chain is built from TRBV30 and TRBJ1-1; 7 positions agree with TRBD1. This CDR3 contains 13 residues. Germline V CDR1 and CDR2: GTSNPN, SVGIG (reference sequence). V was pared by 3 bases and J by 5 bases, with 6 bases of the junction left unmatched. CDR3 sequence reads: CAWREGQFTEAFF. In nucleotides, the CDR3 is TGTGCCTGGAGGGAGGGACAGTTTACTGAAGCTTTCTTT.

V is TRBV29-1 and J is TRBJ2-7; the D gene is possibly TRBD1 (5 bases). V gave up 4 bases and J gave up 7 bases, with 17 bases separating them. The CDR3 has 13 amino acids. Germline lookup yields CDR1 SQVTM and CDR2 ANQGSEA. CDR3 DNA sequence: TGCAGCGTTGTTGCAGGGTCATGGGATGAGCAGTACTTC. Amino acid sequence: CSVVAGSWDEQYF.

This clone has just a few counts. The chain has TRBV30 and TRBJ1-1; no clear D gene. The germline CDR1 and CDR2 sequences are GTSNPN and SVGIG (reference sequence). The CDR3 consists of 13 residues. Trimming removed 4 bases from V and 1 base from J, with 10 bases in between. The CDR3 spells CAWTVVRNTEAFF. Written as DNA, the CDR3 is TGTGCCTGGACGGTTGTAAGGAACACTGAAGCTTTCTTT.

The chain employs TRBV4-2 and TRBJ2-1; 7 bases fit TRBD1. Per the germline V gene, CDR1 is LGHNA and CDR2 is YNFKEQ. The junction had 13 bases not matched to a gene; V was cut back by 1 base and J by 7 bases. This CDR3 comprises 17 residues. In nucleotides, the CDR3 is TGTGCCAGCAGCCAAGTTCCGGTGGTAGACAGGGTAAATGAGCAGTTCTTC. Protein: CASSQVPVVDRVNEQFF.

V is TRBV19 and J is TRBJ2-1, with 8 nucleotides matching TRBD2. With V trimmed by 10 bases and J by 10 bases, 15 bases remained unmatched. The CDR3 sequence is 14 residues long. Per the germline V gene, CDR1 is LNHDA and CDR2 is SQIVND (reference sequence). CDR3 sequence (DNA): TGTGCCACCGCCGGGGGCGGGAGGAGGGACGAGCAGTTCTTC. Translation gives CATAGGGRRDEQFF. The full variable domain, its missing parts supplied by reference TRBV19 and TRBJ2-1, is DGGITQSPKYLFRKEGQNVTLSCEQNLNHDAMYWYRQDPGQGLRLIYYSQIVNDFQKGDIAEGYSVSREKKESFPLTVTSAQKNPTAFYLCATAGGGRRDEQFFGPGTRLTVL.

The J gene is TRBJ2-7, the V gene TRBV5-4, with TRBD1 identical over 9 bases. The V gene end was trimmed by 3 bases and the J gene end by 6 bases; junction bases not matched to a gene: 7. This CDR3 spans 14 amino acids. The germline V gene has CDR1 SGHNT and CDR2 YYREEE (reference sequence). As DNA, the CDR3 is TGTGCCAGCAGCTGGAGTCTACAGGGGGCCGAGCAGTACTTC. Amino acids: CASSWSLQGAEQYF.

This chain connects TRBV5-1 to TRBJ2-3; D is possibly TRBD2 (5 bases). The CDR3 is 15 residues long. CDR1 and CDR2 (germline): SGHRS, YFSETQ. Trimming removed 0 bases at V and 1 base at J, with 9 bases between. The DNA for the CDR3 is TGCGCCAGCAGCTTGGACGGGGTTGGCACAGATACGCAGTATTTT. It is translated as CASSLDGVGTDTQYF. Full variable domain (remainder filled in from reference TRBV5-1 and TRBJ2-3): KAGVTQTPRYLIKTRGQQVTLSCSPISGHRSVSWYQQTPGQGLQFLFEYFSETQRNKGNFPGRFSGRQFSNSRSEMNVSTLELGDSALYLCASSLDGVGTDTQYFGPGTRLTVL.

The CDR3 sequence is CASSGSMNEQFF. CDR3 DNA sequence: TGTGCCAGCAGCGGGAGCATGAATGAGCAGTTCTTC. The V gene is TRBV6-5, the J gene TRBJ2-1; D might be TRBD2 (6 bases). Germline V gene lookup returns CDR1 MNHEY and CDR2 SVGAGI. This CDR3 is 12 amino acids long. V was trimmed by 6 bases and J by 7 bases, leaving 10 bases between them.

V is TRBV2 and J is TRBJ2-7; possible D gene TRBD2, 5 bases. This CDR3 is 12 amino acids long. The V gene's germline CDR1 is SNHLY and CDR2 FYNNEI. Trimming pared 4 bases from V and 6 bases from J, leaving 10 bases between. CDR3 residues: CASSGGPTEQYF. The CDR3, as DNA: TGTGCCAGCAGTGGAGGGCCTACCGAGCAGTACTTC. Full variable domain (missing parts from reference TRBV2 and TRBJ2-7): EPEVTQTPSHQVTQMGQEVILRCVPISNHLYFYWYRQILGQKVEFLVSFYNNEISEKSEIFDDQFSVERPDGSNFTLKIRSTKLEDSAMYFCASSGGPTEQYFGPGTRLTVT.

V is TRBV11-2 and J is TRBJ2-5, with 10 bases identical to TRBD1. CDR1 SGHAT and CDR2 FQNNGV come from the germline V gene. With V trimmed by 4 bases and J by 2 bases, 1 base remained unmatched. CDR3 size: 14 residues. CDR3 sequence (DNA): TGTGCCAGCAGCTGGACAGGGGGGCAAGAGACCCAGTACTTC. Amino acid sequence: CASSWTGGQETQYF. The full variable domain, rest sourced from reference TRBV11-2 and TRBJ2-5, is EAGVAQSPRYKIIEKRQSVAFWCNPISGHATLYWYQQILGQGPKLLIQFQNNGVVDDSQLPKDRFSAERLKGVDSTLKIQPAKLEDSAVYLCASSWTGGQETQYFGPGTRLLVL.

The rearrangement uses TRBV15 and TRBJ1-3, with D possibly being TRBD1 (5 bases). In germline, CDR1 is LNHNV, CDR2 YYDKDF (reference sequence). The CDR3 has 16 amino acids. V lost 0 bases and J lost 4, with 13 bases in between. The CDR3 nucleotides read TGTGCCACCAGCAGAGATACGGTAGGGGTAGGAAACACCATATATTTT. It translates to CATSRDTVGVGNTIYF.

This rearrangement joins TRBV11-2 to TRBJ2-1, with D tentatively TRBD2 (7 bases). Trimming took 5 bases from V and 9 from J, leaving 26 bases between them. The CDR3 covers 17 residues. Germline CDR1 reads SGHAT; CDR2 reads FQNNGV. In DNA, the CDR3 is TGTGCCAGCAGCCCAGCGGGATCTAGTGGGGGGGCAGGTGAGCAGTTCTTC. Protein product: CASSPAGSSGGAGEQFF.

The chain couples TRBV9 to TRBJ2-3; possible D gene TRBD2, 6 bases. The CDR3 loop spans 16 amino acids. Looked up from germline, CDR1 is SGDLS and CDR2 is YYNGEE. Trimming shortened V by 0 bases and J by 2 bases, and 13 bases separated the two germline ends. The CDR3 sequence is CASSVVARTNTDTQYF. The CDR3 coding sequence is TGTGCCAGCAGCGTAGTCGCCCGGACTAACACAGATACGCAGTATTTT. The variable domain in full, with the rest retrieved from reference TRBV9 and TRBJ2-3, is DSGVTQTPKHLITATGQRVTLRCSPRSGDLSVYWYQQSLDQGLQFLIQYYNGEERAKGNILERFSAQQFPDLHSELNLSSLELGDSALYFCASSVVARTNTDTQYFGPGTRLTVL.

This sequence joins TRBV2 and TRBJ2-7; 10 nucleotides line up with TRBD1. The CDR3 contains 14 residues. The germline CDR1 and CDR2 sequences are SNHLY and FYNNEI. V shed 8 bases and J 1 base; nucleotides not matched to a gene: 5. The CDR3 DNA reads TGTGCCAGCCAGGACAGGGGGGATTCCTACGAGCAGTACTTC. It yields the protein CASQDRGDSYEQYF.

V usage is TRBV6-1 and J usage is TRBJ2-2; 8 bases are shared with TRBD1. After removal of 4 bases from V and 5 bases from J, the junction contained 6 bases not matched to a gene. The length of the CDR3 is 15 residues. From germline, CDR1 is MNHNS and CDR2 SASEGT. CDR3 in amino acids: CASSVPGGRTGELFF. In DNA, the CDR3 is TGTGCCAGCAGTGTCCCAGGGGGCCGGACCGGGGAGCTGTTTTTT.

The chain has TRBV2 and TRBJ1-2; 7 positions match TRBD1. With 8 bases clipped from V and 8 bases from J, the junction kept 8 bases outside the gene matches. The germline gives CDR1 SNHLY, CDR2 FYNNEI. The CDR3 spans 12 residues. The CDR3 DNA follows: TGTGCCAGCGTTAACAGGGGCGGGGGCTACACCTTC. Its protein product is CASVNRGGGYTF.

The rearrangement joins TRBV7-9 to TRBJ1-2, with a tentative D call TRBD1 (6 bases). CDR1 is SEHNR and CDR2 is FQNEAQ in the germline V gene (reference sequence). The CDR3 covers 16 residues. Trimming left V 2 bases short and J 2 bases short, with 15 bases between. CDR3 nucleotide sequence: TGTGCCAGCAGCTTAAGGGGGTCGGACACCAACTATGGCTACACCTTC. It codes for CASSLRGSDTNYGYTF.

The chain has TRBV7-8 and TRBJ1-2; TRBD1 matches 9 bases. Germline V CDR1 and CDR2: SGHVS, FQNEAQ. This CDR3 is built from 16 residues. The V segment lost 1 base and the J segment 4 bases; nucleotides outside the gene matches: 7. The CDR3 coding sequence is TGTGCCAGCAGCTTAGTGGGACAGGGAAGGAGCTATGGCTACACCTTC. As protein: CASSLVGQGRSYGYTF. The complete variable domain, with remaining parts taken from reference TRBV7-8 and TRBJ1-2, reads GAGVSQSPRYKVAKRGQDVALRCDPISGHVSLFWYQQALGQGPEFLTYFQNEAQLDKSGLPSDRFFAERPEGSVSTLKIQRTQQEDSAVYLCASSLVGQGRSYGYTFGSGTRLTVV.

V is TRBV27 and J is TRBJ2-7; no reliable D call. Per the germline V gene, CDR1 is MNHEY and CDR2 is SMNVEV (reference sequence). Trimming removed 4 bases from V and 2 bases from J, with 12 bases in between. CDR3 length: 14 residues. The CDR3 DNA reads TGTGCCAGCAGTTCCCGCGATGCTCCCTACGAGCAGTACTTC. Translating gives CASSSRDAPYEQYF.